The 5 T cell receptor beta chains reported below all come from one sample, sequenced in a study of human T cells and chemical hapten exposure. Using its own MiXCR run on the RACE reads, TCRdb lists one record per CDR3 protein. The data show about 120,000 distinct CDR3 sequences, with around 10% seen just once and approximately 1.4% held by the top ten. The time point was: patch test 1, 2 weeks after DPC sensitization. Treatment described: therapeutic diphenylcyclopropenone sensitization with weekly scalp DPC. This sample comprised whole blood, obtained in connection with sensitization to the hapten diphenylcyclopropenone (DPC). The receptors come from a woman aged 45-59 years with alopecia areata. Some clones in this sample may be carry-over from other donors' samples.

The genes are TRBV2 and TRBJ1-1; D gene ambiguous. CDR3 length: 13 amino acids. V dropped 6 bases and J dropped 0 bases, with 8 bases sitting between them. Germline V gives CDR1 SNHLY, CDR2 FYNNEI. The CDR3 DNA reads TGTGCCAGCAGGGCTAGCCTGAACACTGAAGCTTTCTTT. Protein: CASRASLNTEAFF.

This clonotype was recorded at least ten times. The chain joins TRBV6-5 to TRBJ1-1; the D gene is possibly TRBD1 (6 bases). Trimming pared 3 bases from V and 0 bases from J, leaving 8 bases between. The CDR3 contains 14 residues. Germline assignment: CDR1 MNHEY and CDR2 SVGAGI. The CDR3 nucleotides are TGTGCCAGCAGTTATGGGGGCTTGAACACTGAAGCTTTCTTT. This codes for CASSYGGLNTEAFF.

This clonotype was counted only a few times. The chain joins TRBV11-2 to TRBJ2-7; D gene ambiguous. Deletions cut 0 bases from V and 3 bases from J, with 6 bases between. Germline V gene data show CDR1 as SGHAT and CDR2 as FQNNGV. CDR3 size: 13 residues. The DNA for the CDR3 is TGTGCCAGCAGCTTAGATACGGTCTACGAGCAGTACTTC. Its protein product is CASSLDTVYEQYF.

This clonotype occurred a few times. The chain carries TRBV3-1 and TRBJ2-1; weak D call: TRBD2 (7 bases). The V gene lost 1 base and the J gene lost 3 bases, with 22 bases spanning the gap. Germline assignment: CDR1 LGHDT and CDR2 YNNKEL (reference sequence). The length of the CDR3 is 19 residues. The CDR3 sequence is CASSQASIWTRGGYNEQFF. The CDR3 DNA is TGTGCCAGCAGCCAAGCCTCAATCTGGACGAGGGGGGGCTACAATGAGCAGTTCTTC.

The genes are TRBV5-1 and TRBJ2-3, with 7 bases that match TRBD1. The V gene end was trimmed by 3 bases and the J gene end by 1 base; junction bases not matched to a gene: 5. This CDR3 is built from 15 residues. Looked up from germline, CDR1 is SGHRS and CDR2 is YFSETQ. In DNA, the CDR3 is TGCGCCAGCAGCTCAAACAGGGGACGCACAGATACGCAGTATTTT. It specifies CASSSNRGRTDTQYF.